This section outlines one T cell receptor (beta chain) sequence together with its context. This clonotype was picked up many times. No cognate antigen has been identified for it. No much larger clone is present one base from it, and per-base qualities are unavailable. These data originate in a study of regulatory T cells in long-lasting Graves disease listed by TCRdb under 2021. Some background on the complete study: Persistent Graves' disease was defined as persistently positive TSH receptor autoantibodies together with antithyroid drug treatment for over 5 years. Persistent Graves' disease patients were compared with newly diagnosed Graves' disease patients by peripheral blood TCR sequencing and RNA sequencing. The study took place in China and was registered as a clinical trial. A total of 33 samples underwent TCR sequencing, from about 13 patients with persistent Graves' disease and 20 or so patients with newly diagnosed Graves' disease. On average, persistent Graves' disease patients in the clinical cohort had been on antithyroid drugs for roughly 11 years. The study at large found these results: The authors noted that the small sample size was a limitation that may lower accuracy. Compared with newly diagnosed patients, persistent Graves' disease patients had lower TCR Shannon entropy and fewer highly expanded clones, which suggests clonal expansion. Sequencing and analysis were restricted to the TCR beta chain. Because the primary lesion, thyroid tissue, could not be accessed, the study looked at peripheral blood alone. Persistent patients shared more public clonotypes among themselves (under 3,000) than newly diagnosed patients did (over 950).

Libraries were made using multiplex PCR. This sample was sequenced with an Illumina HiSeq 4000. iRepertoire HTBI primers and Arm-PCR amplification of CDR3 regions were used to construct TCR beta libraries. PCR products were gel purified before sequencing. In the source study's methods: A total of around 59 TRBV and 14 TRBJ segments were identified across samples and were used for gene usage analysis of CDR3 amino acid clonotypes. COPE and FqMerger were used to merge filtered high-quality paired reads into contigs. BLAST was used to align contigs to IMGT TRBV, TRBD and TRBJ reference genes, with CDR3 defined following IMGT. Any clonotype with a frequency above 0.1% was classified as a highly expanded clone. Repertoire diversity was measured by Shannon entropy, and V-J evenness by the Gini coefficient. Clonotypes shared by more than one individual were considered public. TCRdb itself trimmed the public reads at Q25 with fastp, ran MiXCR and retained productive beta chains. Identical CDR3 protein sequences are pooled into one entry, listed with their most common genes and DNA. It is TCRdb's table, rather than the study itself, that gives the V and J calls and clone size. In all, the sample holds about 470,000 distinct CDR3 sequences, and under 25% of those were seen once. Approximately 6.4% of the sample goes to the ten largest clones.

The time point label of this sample denotes: persistent/refractory GD, antithyroid drugs over 5 years with positive TRAb. For both TCR sequencing and RNA sequencing, RNA was extracted from PBMCs using TRIzol. The diagnosis of Graves' disease was made according to American Thyroid Association guidelines. The patients came from an endocrinology department in Xi'an, China. Each patient gave around 9 milliliters of peripheral blood, collected in an EDTA anticoagulant tube. Ficoll Paque Plus density gradient separation was used to isolate PBMCs, and no further T cell sorting was performed. An Agilent 2100 Bioanalyzer and agarose gel were used to check RNA quality, and a NanoDrop 2000 was used to measure RNA concentration. The sequenced sample was peripheral blood mononuclear cells (PBMCs), obtained when the disease was refractory, from a patient treated with antithyroid drugs. This receptor was identified in a female donor with Graves disease.

The DNA sequence is as follows: TGTGCCAGCAGTTTTTCCAACACCGGGGAGCTGTTTTTT. Its amino acids are CASSFSNTGELFF. The chain was built from TRBV28 and TRBJ2-2; no D segment can be confidently identified. CDR3 length: 13 amino acids, cysteine to phenylalanine. The read is trimmed to its CDR3 DNA, 39 bases read in frame from base 1. The V end loses 3 bases and the J end loses 2 bases, and a stretch of 4 bases separates them. CDR1 and CDR2 were assigned from the germline V gene as MDHEN and SYDVKM.